This TCR beta chain was observed in a study of blood T cell repertoires in COVID-19. As for the study in general: The United States, Italy and Spain were the sources of the acute and convalescent COVID-19 samples.

CDR3 length: 17 residues. The V gene lost 4 bases and the J gene lost 4 bases, with 22 bases spanning the gap. The germline V gene encodes CDR1 ENHRY and CDR2 SYGVKD. Libraries were prepared by immunoSEQ multiplex PCR; TCRdb keeps only in-frame clonotypes and omits some of them. The table shows about 210,000 clones, with around 80% occurring only once. The sequencing input was peripheral blood. The source of this sequence is a man aged 50-60 years with active or convalescent COVID-19. The chain joins TRBV10-3 to TRBJ1-1, with D tentatively TRBD1 (5 bases). CDR3 region: CAISVGEGSEWTTEAFF. CDR3 in DNA: TGTGCCATCAGTGTGGGGGAGGGGAGCGAATGGACCACTGAAGCTTTCTTT.